This T cell receptor (beta chain) comes out of a study of cytomegalovirus exposure and HLA in healthy donors. Looking at the study overall: Early release data held about 92 million unique TCRs from HLA-typed donors.

The V gene's germline CDR1 is WNHNN and CDR2 SYGVQD (reference sequence). This CDR3 region has 13 residues. With 6 bases removed from V and 6 bases from J, the gap between germline ends came to 15 bases. The primer mix had 60 Vbeta and 13 Jbeta primers. Assay used: immunoSEQ multiplex PCR; TCRdb lists only in-frame clones, some missing. The table lists some 120,000 clones, 8% to 10% of them singletons. For this clone: Its antigen is undetermined.

Broader study findings: Some V segments could not be told apart, so they were left out, TRBV6-2 and TRBV6-3 among them. A prior analysis recorded that most TCR beta V segments were productive about 87% or about 30% of the time. With later analysis, a missense DCLRE1C variant became linked to TCR beta V- and J-gene trimming.

The rearrangement joins TRBV10-1 to TRBJ2-7; D might be TRBD2 (6 bases). The sample taken for sequencing was PBMCs. This receptor was obtained from a man aged 30 to 39 in good health and CMV-seronegative. In nucleotides, the CDR3 is TGCGCCAGCAGCTCCTCGGACGGGAGCGAGCAGTACTTC. It codes for CASSSSDGSEQYF.